This T cell receptor beta chain was sequenced in a study of beta chain features in type 1 diabetes. Broader study findings: A closer apparent resemblance between naive, central memory and Treg TCRB repertoires was seen in patients than in healthy donors.

This clone was seen a handful of times. Its antigen is not identified. The entirety of the isolated RNA underwent reverse transcription, so expressed TCRB transcripts were sequenced. Sequenced by immunoSEQ multiplex PCR; TCRdb stores in-frame clones only, minus some. The sample has about 150,000 clones; around 10% are singletons. CDR3 size: 12 residues. Trimming shortened V by 2 bases and J by 8 bases, and 12 bases separated the two germline ends. The germline V gene encodes CDR1 SQVTM and CDR2 ANQGSEA. This sequence was found in a man younger than 35 in good health. The chain recombines TRBV29-1 with TRBJ1-2; D is undetermined. Specimen: central memory CD4+ T cells from blood. CDR3 residues: CSVERRSEGYTF. CDR3 coding DNA: TGCAGCGTTGAAAGACGGAGCGAGGGCTACACCTTC.